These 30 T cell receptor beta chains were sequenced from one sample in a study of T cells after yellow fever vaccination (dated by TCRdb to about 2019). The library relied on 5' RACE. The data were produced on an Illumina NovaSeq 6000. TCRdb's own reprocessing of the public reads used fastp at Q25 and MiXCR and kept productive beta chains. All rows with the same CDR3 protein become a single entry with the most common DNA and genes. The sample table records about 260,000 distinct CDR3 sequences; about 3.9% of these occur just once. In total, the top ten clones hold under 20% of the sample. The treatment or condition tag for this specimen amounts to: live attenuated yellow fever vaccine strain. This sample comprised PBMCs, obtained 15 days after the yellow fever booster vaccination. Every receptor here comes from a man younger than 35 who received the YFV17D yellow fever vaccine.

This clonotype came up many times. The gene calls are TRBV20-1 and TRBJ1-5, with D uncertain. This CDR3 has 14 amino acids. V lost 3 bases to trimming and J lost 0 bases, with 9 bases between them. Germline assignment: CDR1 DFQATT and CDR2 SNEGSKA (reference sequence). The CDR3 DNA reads TGCAGTGCTAGTGGCGGGCCTAGCAATCAGCCCCAGCATTTT. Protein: CSASGGPSNQPQHF.

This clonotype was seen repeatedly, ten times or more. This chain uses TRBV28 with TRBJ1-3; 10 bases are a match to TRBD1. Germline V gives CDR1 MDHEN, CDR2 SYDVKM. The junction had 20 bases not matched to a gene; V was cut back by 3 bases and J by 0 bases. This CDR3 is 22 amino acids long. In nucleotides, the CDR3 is TGTGCCAGCAGTTTGGGCCTCACCGGGACAGGGGCTCCTCAGTACTCTGGAAACACCATATATTTT. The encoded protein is CASSLGLTGTGAPQYSGNTIYF.

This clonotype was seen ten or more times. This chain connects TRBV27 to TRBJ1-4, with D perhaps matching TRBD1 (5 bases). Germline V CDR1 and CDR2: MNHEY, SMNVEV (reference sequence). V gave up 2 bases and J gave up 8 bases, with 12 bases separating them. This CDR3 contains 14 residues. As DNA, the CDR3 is TGTGCCAGCAGTTTAGCAGGGATGCGAGAAAAACTGTTTTTT. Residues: CASSLAGMREKLFF.

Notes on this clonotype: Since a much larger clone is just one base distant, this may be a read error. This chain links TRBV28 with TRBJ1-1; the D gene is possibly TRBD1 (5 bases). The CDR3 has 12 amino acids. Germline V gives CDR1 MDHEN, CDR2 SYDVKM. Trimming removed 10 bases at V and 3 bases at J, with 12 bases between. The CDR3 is CATSWGDTEAFF. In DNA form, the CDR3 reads TGTGCCACCTCGTGGGGGGACACTGAAGCTTTCTTT.

This chain's CDR3 is CASSSDYSYEQYV. The DNA of the CDR3 is TGTGCCAGCAGCTCGGACTACTCCTACGAGCAGTACGTC. The chain couples TRBV7-2 to TRBJ2-7; tentative D call: TRBD2 (6 bases). The CDR3 contains 13 residues. Germline V lookup: CDR1 SGHTA, CDR2 FQGNSA. V gave up 4 bases and J gave up 0 bases, with 7 bases separating them.

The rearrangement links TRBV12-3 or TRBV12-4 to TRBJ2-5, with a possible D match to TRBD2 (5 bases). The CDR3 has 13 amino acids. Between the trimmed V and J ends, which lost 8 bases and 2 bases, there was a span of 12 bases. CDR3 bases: TGTGCCAGCGGCCGGGATTTTCAAGAGACCCAGTACTTC. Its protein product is CASGRDFQETQYF.

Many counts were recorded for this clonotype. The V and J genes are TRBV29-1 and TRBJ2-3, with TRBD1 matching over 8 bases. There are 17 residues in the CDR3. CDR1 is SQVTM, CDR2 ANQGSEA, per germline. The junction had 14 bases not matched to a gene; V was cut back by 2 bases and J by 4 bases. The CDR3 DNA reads TGCAGCGTTGAACAATCCATGACAGGGGCTTATTCAGATACGCAGTATTTT. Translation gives CSVEQSMTGAYSDTQYF.

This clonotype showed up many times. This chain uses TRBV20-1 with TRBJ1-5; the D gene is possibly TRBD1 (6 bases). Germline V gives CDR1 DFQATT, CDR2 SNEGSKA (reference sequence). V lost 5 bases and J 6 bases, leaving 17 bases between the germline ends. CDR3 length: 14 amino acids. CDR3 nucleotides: TGCAGTGCTGCCGGATACAGGGTCAGTCAGCCCCAGCATTTT. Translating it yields CSAAGYRVSQPQHF.

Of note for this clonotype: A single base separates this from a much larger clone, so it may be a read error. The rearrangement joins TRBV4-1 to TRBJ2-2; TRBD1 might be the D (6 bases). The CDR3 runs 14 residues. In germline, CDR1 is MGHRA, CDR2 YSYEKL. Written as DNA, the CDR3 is TGCGCCAGCAGCCAAGCAGGGGCCGCCGGGGAGCTGCTTTTT. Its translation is CASSQAGAAGELLF.

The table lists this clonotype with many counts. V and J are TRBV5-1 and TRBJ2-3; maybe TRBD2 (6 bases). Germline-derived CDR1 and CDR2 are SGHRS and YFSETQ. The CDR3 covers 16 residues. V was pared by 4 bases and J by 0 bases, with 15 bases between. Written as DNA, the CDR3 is TGCGCCAGCAGCGGGGGGACGGCTATAAGCACAGATACGCAGTATTTT. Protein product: CASSGGTAISTDTQYF.

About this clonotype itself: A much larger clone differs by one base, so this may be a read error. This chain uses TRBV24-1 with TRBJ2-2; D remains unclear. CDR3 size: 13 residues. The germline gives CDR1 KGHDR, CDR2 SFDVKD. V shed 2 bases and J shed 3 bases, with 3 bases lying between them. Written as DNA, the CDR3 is TGTGCCACCAGTGATTGGGACACCGGGGAGCTGTTTTTT. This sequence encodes CATSDWDTGELFF.

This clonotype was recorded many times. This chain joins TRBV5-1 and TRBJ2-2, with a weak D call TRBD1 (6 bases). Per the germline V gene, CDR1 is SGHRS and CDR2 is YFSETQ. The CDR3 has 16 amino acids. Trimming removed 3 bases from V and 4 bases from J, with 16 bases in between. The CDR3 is CASSWGVVQGTGELFF. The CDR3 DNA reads TGCGCCAGCAGCTGGGGTGTTGTACAGGGCACCGGGGAGCTGTTTTTT.

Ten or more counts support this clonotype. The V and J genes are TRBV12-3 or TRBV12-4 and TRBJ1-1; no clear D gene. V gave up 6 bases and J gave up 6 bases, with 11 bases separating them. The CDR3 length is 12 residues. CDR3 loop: CASSLGKSEAFF. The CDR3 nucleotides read TGTGCCAGCAGCTTGGGCAAGTCTGAAGCTTTCTTT.

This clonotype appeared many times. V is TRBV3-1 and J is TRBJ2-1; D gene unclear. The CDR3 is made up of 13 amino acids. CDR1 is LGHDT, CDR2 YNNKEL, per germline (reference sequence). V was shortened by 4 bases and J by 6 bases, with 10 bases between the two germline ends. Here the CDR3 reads CASSLKGPNEQFF. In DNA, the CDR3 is TGTGCCAGCAGCCTTAAAGGACCCAATGAGCAGTTCTTC.

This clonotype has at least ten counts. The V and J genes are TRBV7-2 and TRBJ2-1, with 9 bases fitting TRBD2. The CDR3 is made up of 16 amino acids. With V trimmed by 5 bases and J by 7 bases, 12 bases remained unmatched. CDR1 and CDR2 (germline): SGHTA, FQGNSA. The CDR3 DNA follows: TGTGCCAGCAGCCCTAGGGGGCTAGCGGGGATTAATGAGCAGTTCTTC. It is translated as CASSPRGLAGINEQFF.

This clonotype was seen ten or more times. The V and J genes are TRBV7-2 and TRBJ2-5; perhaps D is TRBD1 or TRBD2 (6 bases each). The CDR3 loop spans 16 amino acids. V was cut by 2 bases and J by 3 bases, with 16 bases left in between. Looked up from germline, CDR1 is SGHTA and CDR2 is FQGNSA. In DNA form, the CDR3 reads TGTGCCAGCAGCTTAAACGGGGGCTGGACCAAAGAGACCCAGTACTTC. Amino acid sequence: CASSLNGGWTKETQYF.

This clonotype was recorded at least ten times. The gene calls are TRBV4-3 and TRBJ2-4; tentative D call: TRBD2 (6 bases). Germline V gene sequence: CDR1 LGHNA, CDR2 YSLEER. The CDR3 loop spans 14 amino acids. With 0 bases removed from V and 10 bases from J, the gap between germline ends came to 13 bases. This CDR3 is CASSQEGPGVIQYF. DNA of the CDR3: TGCGCCAGCAGCCAAGAAGGGCCGGGGGTAATTCAGTACTTC.

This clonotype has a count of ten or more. The CDR3 protein is CASSFPQAGEQFF. The CDR3, as DNA: TGTGCCAGCAGTTTCCCCCAGGCAGGTGAGCAGTTCTTC. This sequence joins TRBV27 and TRBJ2-1; D gene unclear. The CDR3 length is 13 residues. Trimming removed 3 bases from V and 9 bases from J, with 12 bases in between. The germline gives CDR1 MNHEY, CDR2 SMNVEV (reference sequence).

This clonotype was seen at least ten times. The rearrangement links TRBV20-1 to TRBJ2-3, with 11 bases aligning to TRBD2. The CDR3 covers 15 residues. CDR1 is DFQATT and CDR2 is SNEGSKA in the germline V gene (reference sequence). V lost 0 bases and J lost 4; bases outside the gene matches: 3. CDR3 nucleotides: TGCAGTGCTAGAGATCCTAGCGGGGGGCCAGATACGCAGTATTTT. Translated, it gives CSARDPSGGPDTQYF.

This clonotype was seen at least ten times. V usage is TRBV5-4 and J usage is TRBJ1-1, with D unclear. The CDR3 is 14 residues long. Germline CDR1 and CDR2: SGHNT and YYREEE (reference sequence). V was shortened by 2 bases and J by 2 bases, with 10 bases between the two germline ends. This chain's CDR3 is CASSFFQTNTEAFF. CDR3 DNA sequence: TGTGCCAGCAGCTTTTTTCAGACTAACACTGAAGCTTTCTTT.

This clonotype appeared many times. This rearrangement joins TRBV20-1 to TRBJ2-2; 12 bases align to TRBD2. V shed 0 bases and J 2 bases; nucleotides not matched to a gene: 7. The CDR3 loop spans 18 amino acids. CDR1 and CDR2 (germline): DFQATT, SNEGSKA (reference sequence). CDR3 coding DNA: TGCAGTGCTAGAGATAGAGCTAGCGGGGGGGGAAACACCGGGGAGCTGTTTTTT. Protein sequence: CSARDRASGGGNTGELFF.

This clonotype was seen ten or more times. The CDR3 coding sequence is TGTGCCAGCAGCCGGGACGCCGGCTCTGGAAACACCATATATTTT. Protein product: CASSRDAGSGNTIYF. The chain employs TRBV5-5 and TRBJ1-3; D is possibly TRBD1 (5 bases). Trimming shortened V by 4 bases and J by 0 bases, and 11 bases separated the two germline ends. The V gene's germline CDR1 is SGHKS and CDR2 YYEKEE (reference sequence). The CDR3 sequence is 15 residues long.

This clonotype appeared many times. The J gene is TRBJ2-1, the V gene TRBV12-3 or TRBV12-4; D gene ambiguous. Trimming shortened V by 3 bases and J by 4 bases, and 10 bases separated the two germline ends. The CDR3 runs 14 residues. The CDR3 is CASSFELTYNEQFF. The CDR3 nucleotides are TGTGCCAGCAGTTTTGAGTTAACTTACAATGAGCAGTTCTTC.

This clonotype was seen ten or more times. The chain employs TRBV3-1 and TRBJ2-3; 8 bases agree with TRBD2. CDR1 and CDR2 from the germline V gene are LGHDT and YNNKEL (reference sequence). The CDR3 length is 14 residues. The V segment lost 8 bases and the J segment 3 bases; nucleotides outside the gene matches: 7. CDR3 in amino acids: CASALAGLTDTQYF. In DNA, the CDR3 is TGTGCCAGCGCGCTAGCGGGCCTAACAGATACGCAGTATTTT.

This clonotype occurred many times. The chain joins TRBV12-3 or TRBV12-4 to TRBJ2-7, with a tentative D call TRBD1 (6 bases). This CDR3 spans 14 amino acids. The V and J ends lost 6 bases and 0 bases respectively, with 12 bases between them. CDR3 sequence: CASRGQLSSYEQYF. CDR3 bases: TGTGCCAGCAGAGGACAGCTAAGCTCCTACGAGCAGTACTTC.

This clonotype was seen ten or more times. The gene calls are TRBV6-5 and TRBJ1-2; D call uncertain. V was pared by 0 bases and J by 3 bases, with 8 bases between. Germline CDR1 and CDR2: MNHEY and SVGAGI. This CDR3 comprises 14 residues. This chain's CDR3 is CASSYSRLYYGYTF. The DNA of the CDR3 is TGTGCCAGCAGTTACTCGCGCCTCTACTATGGCTACACCTTC.

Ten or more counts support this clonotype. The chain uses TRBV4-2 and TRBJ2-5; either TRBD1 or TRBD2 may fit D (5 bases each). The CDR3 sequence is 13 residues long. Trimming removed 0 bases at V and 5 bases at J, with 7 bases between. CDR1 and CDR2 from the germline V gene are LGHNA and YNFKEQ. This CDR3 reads CASSQEGTETQYF. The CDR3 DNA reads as TGTGCCAGCAGCCAAGAAGGGACGGAGACCCAGTACTTC.

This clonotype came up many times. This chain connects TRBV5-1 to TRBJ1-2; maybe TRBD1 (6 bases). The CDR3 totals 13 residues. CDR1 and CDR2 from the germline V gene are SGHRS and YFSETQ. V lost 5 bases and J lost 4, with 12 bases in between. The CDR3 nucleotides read TGCGCCAGCAGGCCTCTGGACAGCTATGGCTACACCTTC. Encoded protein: CASRPLDSYGYTF. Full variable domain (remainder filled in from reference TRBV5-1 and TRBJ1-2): KAGVTQTPRYLIKTRGQQVTLSCSPISGHRSVSWYQQTPGQGLQFLFEYFSETQRNKGNFPGRFSGRQFSNSRSEMNVSTLELGDSALYLCASRPLDSYGYTFGSGTRLTVV.

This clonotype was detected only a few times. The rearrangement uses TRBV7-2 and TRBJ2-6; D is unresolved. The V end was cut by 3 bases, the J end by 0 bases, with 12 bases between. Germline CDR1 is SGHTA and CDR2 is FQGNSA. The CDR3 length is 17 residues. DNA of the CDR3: TGTGCCAGCAGCTTCCGACTGGCTCCCTCTGGGGCCAACGTCCTGACTTTC. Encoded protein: CASSFRLAPSGANVLTF.

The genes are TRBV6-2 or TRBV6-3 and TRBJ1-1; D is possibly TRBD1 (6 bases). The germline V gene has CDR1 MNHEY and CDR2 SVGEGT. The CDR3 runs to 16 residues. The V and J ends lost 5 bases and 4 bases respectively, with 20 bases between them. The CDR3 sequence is CASSLPGGALGTEAFF. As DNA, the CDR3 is TGTGCCAGCAGTCTCCCCGGGGGGGCACTTGGCACTGAAGCTTTCTTT.